The 31 T cell receptor beta chains reported below all come from one sample, sequenced in a study of Ad26.COV2.S vaccination and SARS-CoV-2 variants. Sample treatment: roughly 20 received Ad26.COV2.S at low or high dose, single or two shots; several received placebo; per-sample allocation not given. Sampling occurred on day 63 after the first vaccine or placebo injection. Libraries were prepared by immunoSEQ multiplex PCR; TCRdb keeps only in-frame clonotypes and omits some of them. The profile shows some 250,000 clones, roughly 90% of them singletons. The specimen comprised peripheral blood, sampled in a trial of Ad26.COV2.S vaccine versus placebo. These receptors were obtained from a person aged 18-60 years who received the Ad26.COV2.S COVID-19 vaccine or a placebo.

This chain uses TRBV9 with TRBJ2-1; D possibly corresponds to TRBD1 (6 bases). The CDR3 is 14 amino acids. Trimming cost V 0 bases and J 5 bases, with 9 bases left between them. Germline CDR1 and CDR2: SGDLS and YYNGEE. This CDR3 is CASSVGDTNNEQFF. For the CDR3, the DNA is TGTGCCAGCAGCGTAGGGGACACTAACAATGAGCAGTTCTTC.

The rearrangement uses TRBV7-2 and TRBJ2-7; D call uncertain. The germline V gene has CDR1 SGHTA and CDR2 FQGNSA. This CDR3 is 14 amino acids long. Trimming removed 1 base at V and 2 bases at J, with 9 bases between. The CDR3 coding sequence is TGTGCCAGCAGCTTAGGCCGGGCCACCTACGAGCAGTACTTC. Encoded protein: CASSLGRATYEQYF.

In its sample, this clone was seen once. This chain connects TRBV5-1 to TRBJ2-1, with 7 bases that match TRBD2. CDR1 SGHRS and CDR2 YFSETQ come from the germline V gene. The CDR3 loop spans 14 amino acids. Trimming removed 5 bases from V and 4 bases from J; junction bases left unmatched: 6. CDR3 sequence reads: CASSLAAPYNEQFF. Written as DNA, the CDR3 is TGCGCCAGCAGTCTAGCGGCACCATACAATGAGCAGTTCTTC.

V gene TRBV28 combines with J gene TRBJ1-1, with D perhaps matching TRBD1 (5 bases). This CDR3 contains 16 residues. The V gene's germline CDR1 is MDHEN and CDR2 SYDVKM. V shed 6 bases and J shed 2 bases, with 19 bases lying between them. This chain's CDR3 is CASRVDRDGPNTEAFF. The DNA of the CDR3 is TGTGCCAGCAGAGTCGACCGGGACGGCCCAAACACTGAAGCTTTCTTT.

The V call is TRBV7-9, the J call TRBJ2-5; 13 bases line up with TRBD2. Trimming cost V 5 bases and J 4 bases; bases outside gene matches: 4. This CDR3 spans 15 amino acids. Germline V CDR1 and CDR2: SEHNR, FQNEAQ (reference sequence). This CDR3 reads CASSGLAGAGETQYF. The CDR3 DNA follows: TGTGCCAGCAGCGGACTAGCGGGAGCGGGAGAGACCCAGTACTTC.

V is TRBV28 and J is TRBJ1-4; D is perhaps TRBD1 (5 bases). Trimming cost V 10 bases and J 5 bases, with 14 bases left between them. Germline-derived CDR1 and CDR2 are MDHEN and SYDVKM. The CDR3 has 13 amino acids. CDR3 in amino acids: CATAGGKNEKLFF. As DNA, the CDR3 is TGTGCCACCGCTGGGGGGAAGAATGAAAAACTGTTTTTT. Filled out from reference TRBV28 and TRBJ1-4, the complete variable domain reads DVKVTQSSRYLVKRTGEKVFLECVQDMDHENMFWYRQDPGLGLRLIYFSYDVKMKEKGDIPEGYSVSREKKERFSLILESASTNQTSMYLCATAGGKNEKLFFGSGTQLSVL.

As concerns this clone: This sample also contains other DNA sequences that code for the same CDR3. The chain uses TRBV5-4 and TRBJ2-7; 7 positions match TRBD1. Germline V gene sequence: CDR1 SGHNT, CDR2 YYREEE (reference sequence). Trimming removed 4 bases from V and 0 bases from J; junction bases left unmatched: 4. The CDR3 consists of 14 residues. This CDR3 is CASSPGQVSYEQYF. CDR3 coding DNA: TGTGCCAGCAGCCCAGGACAGGTCTCCTACGAGCAGTACTTC.

V gene TRBV5-4 combines with J gene TRBJ2-1, with a tentative D call TRBD1 (7 bases). Trimming took 4 bases from V and 6 from J, leaving 23 bases between them. The CDR3 has 17 amino acids. CDR1 and CDR2 from the germline V gene are SGHNT and YYREEE (reference sequence). The CDR3 reads CASSPGGGPVVSNEQFF. CDR3 nucleotide sequence: TGTGCCAGCAGCCCCGGAGGGGGCCCGGTGGTGAGCAATGAGCAGTTCTTC.

CDR3 amino acids: CASSYLGAGGIYEQYF. The CDR3 nucleotides read TGTGCCAGCAGTTACCTAGGAGCGGGAGGAATCTACGAGCAGTACTTC. The chain recombines TRBV6-2 or TRBV6-3 with TRBJ2-7; 9 positions match TRBD2. The CDR3 totals 16 residues. V was clipped by 2 bases and J by 3 bases; unmatched bases: 8. Germline CDR1 reads MNHEY; CDR2 reads SVGEGT.

The rearrangement links TRBV9 to TRBJ2-1, with 11 bases that match TRBD2. J gave up 4 bases and V 4 bases, and 7 bases lay outside the gene matches. This CDR3 contains 16 residues. Germline V CDR1 and CDR2: SGDLS, YYNGEE. DNA of the CDR3: TGTGCCAGCAGCCCCCCCGGGACTAGCGGTTACAATGAGCAGTTCTTC. Translated, it gives CASSPPGTSGYNEQFF.

The chain's CDR3 is CASSSPGKAGVGNEQFF. The CDR3 DNA reads as TGTGCCAGCAGTTCCCCCGGCAAAGCGGGAGTGGGGAATGAGCAGTTCTTC. The V and J genes are TRBV7-9 and TRBJ2-1; 8 bases line up with TRBD2. The CDR3 runs to 17 residues. V trimming: 6 bases; J trimming: 7 bases; junction bases outside the gene matches: 17. Germline CDR1 is SEHNR and CDR2 is FQNEAQ (reference sequence).

The chain links TRBV6-1 to TRBJ2-7, with D tentatively TRBD1 (6 bases). Trimming left V 3 bases short and J 6 bases short, with 12 bases between. The V gene's germline CDR1 is MNHNS and CDR2 SASEGT. The CDR3 spans 13 residues. CDR3 in amino acids: CASSDRGPGEQYF. DNA of the CDR3: TGTGCCAGCAGTGACAGGGGCCCCGGCGAGCAGTACTTC.

The chain uses TRBV5-6 and TRBJ1-5, with no clear D. This CDR3 comprises 16 residues. Germline CDR1 reads SGHDT; CDR2 reads YYEEEE. Between the trimmed V and J ends, which lost 0 bases and 1 base, there was a span of 11 bases. Written as DNA, the CDR3 is TGTGCCAGCAGCTTGGGCGGATTTGCGAGCAATCAGCCCCAGCATTTT. Its translation is CASSLGGFASNQPQHF.

The genes are TRBV21-1 and TRBJ2-3; the table's D call, TRBD2, was not checked against the DNA. TRBV21-1 is recorded as a pseudogene. This CDR3 is built from 16 residues. The CDR3 spells CASSPAGGGGTDTQYF. CDR3 coding DNA: TGTGCCAGCAGCCCAGCGGGCGGGGGAGGGACAGATACGCAGTATTTT.

This sequence joins TRBV6-2 or TRBV6-3 and TRBJ1-3; D remains unclear. This CDR3 comprises 15 residues. The germline V gene encodes CDR1 MNHEY and CDR2 SVGEGT. Between the trimmed V and J ends, which lost 2 bases and 4 bases, there was a span of 12 bases. The DNA for the CDR3 is TGTGCCAGCAGTTACGGGTATATCCTCGGAAACACCATATATTTT. Protein sequence: CASSYGYILGNTIYF.

The chain has TRBV6-2 or TRBV6-3 and TRBJ1-4; D is unresolved. V lost 8 bases and J 4 bases, leaving 17 bases between the germline ends. Per the germline V gene, CDR1 is MNHEY and CDR2 is SVGEGT. This CDR3 region has 15 residues. CDR3 DNA sequence: TGTGCCAGCGGCCCACGGGGAAACCTTAATGAAAAACTGTTTTTT. Protein product: CASGPRGNLNEKLFF.

This chain links TRBV6-5 with TRBJ1-1; D might be TRBD1 (6 bases). The CDR3 consists of 13 residues. Germline V gene sequence: CDR1 MNHEY, CDR2 SVGAGI. With 6 bases removed from V and 4 bases from J, the gap between germline ends came to 12 bases. In DNA form, the CDR3 reads TGTGCCAGCAGCAGTACAGGGATCACTGAAGCTTTCTTT. Translating it yields CASSSTGITEAFF.

V usage is TRBV19 and J usage is TRBJ1-3; the D is unclear. Trimming removed 6 bases from V and 0 bases from J, with 12 bases in between. Germline V gene data show CDR1 as LNHDA and CDR2 as SQIVND (reference sequence). The CDR3 extends over 15 amino acids. CDR3: CASSPGHFSGNTIYF. The CDR3 nucleotides read TGTGCCAGTAGCCCGGGCCATTTCTCTGGAAACACCATATATTTT.

The gene calls are TRBV7-2 and TRBJ2-3; 7 bases fit TRBD1. Losses at the gene ends were 5 bases for V and 1 base for J; bases not matched to a gene: 3. From germline, CDR1 is SGHTA and CDR2 FQGNSA. CDR3 length: 14 residues. As DNA, the CDR3 is TGTGCCAGCAGCACAGGACAGGGCACAGATACGCAGTATTTT. This gives the protein CASSTGQGTDTQYF.

The V gene is TRBV24-1, the J gene TRBJ1-2; 7 nucleotides agree with TRBD1. The germline gives CDR1 KGHDR, CDR2 SFDVKD. The CDR3 extends over 18 amino acids. The J segment lost 2 bases and the V segment lost 3 bases, leaving 14 bases of the junction unmatched. The CDR3 DNA reads TGTGCCACCAGTGATGGCGTACTAGGGACAGTCGAGAACTATGGCTACACCTTC. Translating gives CATSDGVLGTVENYGYTF.

This clone was counted between two and nine times. The CDR3 region is CASSLRVLNTEAFF. The DNA for the CDR3 is TGCGCCAGCAGCCTCAGGGTCCTGAACACTGAAGCTTTCTTT. The chain uses TRBV4-1 and TRBJ1-1; tentatively, D is TRBD1 (5 bases). Germline lookup yields CDR1 MGHRA and CDR2 YSYEKL. Trimming stripped 4 bases from V and 0 bases from J, with 9 bases between. The CDR3 totals 14 residues.

The chain links TRBV6-5 to TRBJ2-7; no definite D call. V lost 8 bases and J lost 2, with 16 bases in between. CDR3 size: 14 residues. CDR1 is MNHEY, CDR2 SVGAGI, per germline. CDR3 sequence reads: CASSPGHVTYEQYF. Here the CDR3 DNA reads TGTGCCAGCTCACCTGGGCACGTAACCTACGAGCAGTACTTC.

The chain carries TRBV11-1 and TRBJ2-7; D tentatively fits TRBD1 or TRBD2 (5 bases each). Trimming cost V 4 bases and J 7 bases, with 20 bases left between them. The CDR3 has 15 residues. The germline V gene encodes CDR1 SGHAT and CDR2 FQDESV (reference sequence). The CDR3 reads CASSSAFGTAREQYF. The DNA for the CDR3 is TGTGCCAGCAGCTCAGCTTTCGGGACGGCTCGGGAGCAGTACTTC.

The chain uses TRBV19 and TRBJ1-6; 7 bases map to TRBD1. Trimming at V came to 6 bases and at J to 9 bases, leaving 5 bases not matched to a gene. From germline, CDR1 is LNHDA and CDR2 SQIVND (reference sequence). The CDR3 contains 13 residues. As DNA, the CDR3 is TGTGCCAGTAGGGGAGACAGGGTTTCACCCCTCCACTTT. Translation: CASRGDRVSPLHF.

The chain uses TRBV5-1 and TRBJ2-6; TRBD1 is a possible D gene (5 bases). Deletions cut 5 bases from V and 4 bases from J, with 13 bases between. Germline values: CDR1 SGHRS, CDR2 YFSETQ. CDR3 length equals 15 residues. CDR3 nucleotides: TGCGCCAGCAGGCCGTCAGGGTCGGGGGCCAACGTCCTGACTTTC. Its translation is CASRPSGSGANVLTF. The entire variable domain, with the rest obtained from reference TRBV5-1 and TRBJ2-6, is as follows: KAGVTQTPRYLIKTRGQQVTLSCSPISGHRSVSWYQQTPGQGLQFLFEYFSETQRNKGNFPGRFSGRQFSNSRSEMNVSTLELGDSALYLCASRPSGSGANVLTFGAGSRLTVL.

This sequence joins TRBV6-6 and TRBJ1-2; D is possibly TRBD1 (6 bases). The CDR3 totals 16 residues. Germline V lookup: CDR1 MNHNY, CDR2 SVGAGI (reference sequence). Deletions cut 7 bases from V and 6 bases from J, with 24 bases between. Here the CDR3 reads CASIPRLGGSGDGYTF. DNA for the CDR3: TGTGCCAGCATACCTAGACTGGGGGGCTCGGGTGATGGCTACACCTTC.

The chain links TRBV28 to TRBJ1-3; 8 bases map to TRBD1. J gave up 4 bases and V 11 bases, and 7 bases lay outside the gene matches. CDR3 length: 13 amino acids. CDR1 MDHEN and CDR2 SYDVKM come from the germline V gene. In nucleotides, the CDR3 is TGTGCCTGTCAGGGGGCGCCCGGAAACACCATATATTTT. Amino acid sequence: CACQGAPGNTIYF. The full variable domain, rest sourced from reference TRBV28 and TRBJ1-3, is DVKVTQSSRYLVKRTGEKVFLECVQDMDHENMFWYRQDPGLGLRLIYFSYDVKMKEKGDIPEGYSVSREKKERFSLILESASTNQTSMYLCACQGAPGNTIYFGEGSWLTVV.

The V call is TRBV14, the J call TRBJ1-2; D is ambiguous. Germline CDR1 SGHDN, CDR2 FVKESK. This CDR3 comprises 16 residues. V was shortened by 0 bases and J by 0 bases, with 11 bases between the two germline ends. The CDR3 is CASSQELGGSNYGYTF. DNA for the CDR3: TGTGCCAGCAGCCAAGAGTTAGGCGGTTCTAACTATGGCTACACCTTC.

The chain is built from TRBV6-5 and TRBJ1-5; D gene unclear. The CDR3 consists of 14 residues. The V gene lost 5 bases and the J gene lost 9 bases, with 17 bases spanning the gap. Germline V gene sequence: CDR1 MNHEY, CDR2 SVGAGI. The CDR3 loop is CASSIRRPLPPQHF. The CDR3 DNA reads as TGTGCCAGCAGTATCAGGCGCCCGCTCCCGCCCCAGCATTTT.

This clone has a handful of counts. The J gene is TRBJ2-7, the V gene TRBV5-6; D gene unclear. V lost 4 bases and J 2 bases, leaving 19 bases between the germline ends. Germline-derived CDR1 and CDR2 are SGHDT and YYEEEE. The CDR3 extends over 16 amino acids. The CDR3 nucleotides read TGTGCCAGCAGCACAAGCTGGATGGCGGCAGCCTACGAGCAGTACTTC. Translating it yields CASSTSWMAAAYEQYF.

The chain couples TRBV12-3 or TRBV12-4 to TRBJ1-5; D gene ambiguous. This CDR3 is built from 13 residues. Trimming took 1 base from V and 1 from J, leaving 2 bases between them. Written as DNA, the CDR3 is TGTGCCAGCAGTTTAGAGAGCAATCAGCCCCAGCATTTT. This sequence encodes CASSLESNQPQHF.